The T cell receptor beta chain under discussion was sequenced for a study of shared clonotypes between healthy human individuals. General study results and limits: Sequencing depth was expected to influence donor clonotype sharing.

Nashville, Tennessee was home to all donors, who were Caucasian adults. The study separated CD4+ cells into CD45RA+ naive and CD45RA-negative memory subsets. Libraries were prepared by immunoSEQ multiplex PCR; TCRdb keeps only in-frame clonotypes and omits some of them. The table lists about 2.4 million clones, more than 85% of them singletons, with approximately 0.36% in the top ten. Trimming shortened V by 4 bases and J by 0 bases, and 10 bases separated the two germline ends. Per germline, CDR1 LGHNA and CDR2 YSLEER. The CDR3 extends over 14 amino acids. Worth noting for this clone: Its target is unknown.

This clonotype was obtained from a man in his late teens or twenties in good health. Some clones in this sample may be carry-over from other donors' samples. This sequence joins TRBV4-3 and TRBJ2-7, with D possibly matching TRBD1 (6 bases). Material: naive CD4+ T cells from PBMCs. The subset was: CD45RA+ positively selected. The CDR3 DNA sequence: TGCGCCAGCAGCCGAGAGGACAGCTCCTACGAGCAGTACTTC. This encodes CASSREDSSYEQYF.